The clone carrying this T cell receptor (beta chain) has at least ten counts. Its antigen is currently unknown. CDR3 length: 15 residues. Germline assignment: CDR1 MDHEN and CDR2 SYDVKM. V shed 5 bases, J shed 6 bases, and the junction held 7 bases outside the gene matches. This sample stems from a study of regulatory T cells in long-lasting Graves disease. On the study more broadly: Patients newly diagnosed with Graves' had been on antithyroid drugs for under 3 months.

Overall study findings and caveats: Patients with persistent disease showed a bias toward TRBV28, TRBJ1-2 and TRBJ2-5.

Regarding time point: newly diagnosed GD, antithyroid drugs for less than 3 months. Construction of the TCR library relied on RNA isolated from PBMCs. Roughly 9.2 milliliters of peripheral blood were drawn into EDTA tubes. Construction of TCR beta libraries relied on iRepertoire HTBI primers and on Arm-PCR targeting CDR3 regions. Each CDR3 protein is one row after TCRdb ran MiXCR on the multiplex PCR reads. Of 350,000 to 550,000 distinct CDR3 sequences listed, 14% are singletons. This sample also belongs to another study, concerning T cells in Graves' hyperthyroidism and ophthalmopathy.

This sequence was found in a woman aged 50 to 60 with Graves disease. The chain joins TRBV28 to TRBJ1-6, with 7 bases identical to TRBD1. Sequenced material: peripheral blood mononuclear cells (PBMCs), taken at new diagnosis, from a patient treated with antithyroid drugs. CDR3 amino acids: CASSAWDRLNSPLHF. CDR3 in DNA: TGTGCCAGCAGTGCCTGGGACAGACTTAATTCACCCCTCCACTTT.